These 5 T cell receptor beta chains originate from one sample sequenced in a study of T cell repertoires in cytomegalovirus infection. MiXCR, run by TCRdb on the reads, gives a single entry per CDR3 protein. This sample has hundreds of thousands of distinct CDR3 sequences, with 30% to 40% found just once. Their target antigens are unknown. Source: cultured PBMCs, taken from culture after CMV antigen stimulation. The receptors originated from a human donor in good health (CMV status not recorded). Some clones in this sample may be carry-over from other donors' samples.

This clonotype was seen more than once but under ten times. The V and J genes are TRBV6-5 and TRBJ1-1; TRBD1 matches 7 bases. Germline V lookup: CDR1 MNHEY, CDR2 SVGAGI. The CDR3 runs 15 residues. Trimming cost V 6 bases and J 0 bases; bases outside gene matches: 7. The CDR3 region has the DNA TGTGCCAGCAGCTGTACGGACAGGATGAACACTGAAGCTTTCTTT. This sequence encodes CASSCTDRMNTEAFF.

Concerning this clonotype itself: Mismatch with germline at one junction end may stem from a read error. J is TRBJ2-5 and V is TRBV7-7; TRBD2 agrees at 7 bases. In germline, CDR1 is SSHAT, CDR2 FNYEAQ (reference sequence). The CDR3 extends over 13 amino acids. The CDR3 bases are TGTGCTAGCAGCCGGGACTATCGAGAGACCCAGTACTTC. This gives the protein CASSRDYRETQYF.

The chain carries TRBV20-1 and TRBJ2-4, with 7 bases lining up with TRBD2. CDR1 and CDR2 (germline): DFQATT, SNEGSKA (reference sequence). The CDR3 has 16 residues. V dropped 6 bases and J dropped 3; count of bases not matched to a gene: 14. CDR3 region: CSAQRPSGKHKNIQYF. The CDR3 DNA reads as TGCAGTGCCCAGCGGCCAAGCGGGAAACACAAAAACATTCAGTACTTC.

The CDR3 DNA reads TGTGCCCCCCGGGGGGAGCAAGAGACCCAGTACTTC. Translated: CAPRGEQETQYF. The chain couples TRBV2 to TRBJ2-5, with 7 bases aligning to TRBD2. Trimming took 11 bases from V and 2 from J; bases not matched to a gene: 5. This CDR3 spans 12 amino acids. CDR1 SNHLY and CDR2 FYNNEI come from the germline V gene. Together with reference TRBV2 and TRBJ2-5, the CDR3 gives the full variable domain: EPEVTQTPSHQVTQMGQEVILRCVPISNHLYFYWYRQILGQKVEFLVSFYNNEISEKSEIFDDQFSVERPDGSNFTLKIRSTKLEDSAMYFCAPRGEQETQYFGPGTRLLVL.

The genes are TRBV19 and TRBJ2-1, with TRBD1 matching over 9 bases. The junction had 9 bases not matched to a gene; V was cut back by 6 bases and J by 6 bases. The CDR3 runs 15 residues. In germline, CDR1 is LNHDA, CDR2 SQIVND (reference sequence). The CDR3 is CASRPGTGNFNEQFF. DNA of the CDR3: TGTGCCAGTAGGCCCGGGACAGGGAACTTCAATGAGCAGTTCTTC.